The rows below give T cell receptor beta chains drawn from one sample of a study of low-dose radiotherapy and immunotherapy resistance in tumors. TCRdb re-called the reads through MiXCR, storing one row per CDR3 protein. The table has 60,000 to 90,000 distinct CDR3 sequences, around 31% seen once. The sequencing here drew on PBMCs, taken before treatment. The receptor set was obtained from a female donor with ovarian cancer. Both conserved end residues are part of each CDR3. The size entry is marked missing in some rows and otherwise reads once, few, many or a size class.

v_gene	abundance	len	j_gene	CDR3aa
TRBV7-8	many	18	TRBJ2-1	CASSSSGGQRLPPNEQFF
TRBV27	few	14	TRBJ2-1	CASRGGTPGSQQFF
TRBV11-2	few	15	TRBJ2-7	CASSLGVGVSYEQYF
TRBV1	many	14	TRBJ2-2	CTSSQNRRPGSCFF
TRBV11-2	few	14	TRBJ2-5	CASSLDPAQETQYF
TRBV30	few	13	TRBJ2-5	CAWSVTRKETQYF
TRBV4-1	few	16	TRBJ2-1	CASSQAPGTGNNEQFF
TRBV20-1	many	18	TRBJ2-5	CSARTADYQRTYDETQYF
TRBV27	NA	15	TRBJ2-7	CASSLSGRLPYEQYF
TRBV6-2/TRBV6-3	many	14	TRBJ2-7	CASSYGQGAYEQYF
TRBV12-3/TRBV12-4	many	15	TRBJ1-2	CASSLAGGANYGYTF
TRBV30	many	13	TRBJ1-1	CAQRQGLNTEAFF
TRBV23-1	many	13	TRBJ1-5	CASSQGGDQPQHF
TRBV20-1	few	14	TRBJ2-3	CSARDVAMSDTQYF
TRBV6-6	once	14	TRBJ2-1	CATRPGTGGNEQFF
TRBV6-5	NA	13	TRBJ2-5	CASSQRRAETQYF
TRBV15	many	13	TRBJ2-2	CATSRQRTGELFF
TRBV6-2/TRBV6-3	NA	14	TRBJ1-2	CASGGSTATYGYTF
TRBV24-1	many	14	TRBJ1-2	CATSIGQGHRGYTF
TRBV4-1	NA	15	TRBJ2-1	CASSQDRGRGNEQFF
TRBV20-1	many	15	TRBJ2-3	CSANPWGYSTDTQYF
TRBV9	many	13	TRBJ1-1	CASGLLTGTEAFF
TRBV5-4	NA	14	TRBJ1-5	CASSTGTENQPQHF
TRBV12-3/TRBV12-4	many	18	TRBJ2-1	CASSLRFFRERGNNEQFF
TRBV4-1	many	15	TRBJ1-2	CASSQDRAAPPGYTF
TRBV7-9	NA	13	TRBJ2-1	CASSVTGINEQFF
TRBV30	many	14	TRBJ1-1	CAWSVNTGNTEAFF
TRBV3-1	NA	13	TRBJ1-2	CASSPRRGSGYTF
TRBV5-1	NA	15	TRBJ1-2	CASSWGTEANYGYTF
TRBV7-2	many	14	TRBJ1-1	CASSLLGGGTEAFF
TRBV6-7	many	16	TRBJ2-6	CASSCLGPGRANVLTF
TRBV29-1	many	13	TRBJ1-2	CSVELGTDYGYTF
TRBV7-8	many	15	TRBJ2-7	CASSLVRDVAYEQYF
TRBV19	NA	15	TRBJ2-3	CASSIDTDTTDTQYF
TRBV27	many	16	TRBJ1-5	CASSLIFRDRLEPQHF
TRBV6-5	many	11	TRBJ2-5	CASSYSETQYF
TRBV6-5	many	14	TRBJ2-1	CASRTSGGALEQFF
TRBV7-2	NA	24	TRBJ1-5	CASSFYICSARERAYYYSNQPQHF
TRBV20-1	many	13	TRBJ2-1	CSAVGGIVNEQFF
TRBV3-1	NA	14	TRBJ2-5	CAGSLGTTRETQYF
TRBV28	many	15	TRBJ2-2	CASSLSYGGIGELFF
TRBV10-3	many	14	TRBJ2-7	CAIGGTGLAGEQYF
TRBV7-2	many	15	TRBJ2-5	CASSLARLRQETQYF
TRBV28	NA	15	TRBJ2-2	CASSGDRGGTGELFF
TRBV11-3	many	15	TRBJ2-1	CASSLVLAGSGEQFF
TRBV10-3	many	15	TRBJ2-3	CAISESGGQWGPQYF
TRBV6-2/TRBV6-3	few	17	TRBJ2-1	CASSPRTSGASGTEQFF
TRBV11-1	many	15	TRBJ2-1	CASSLDGSSYNEQFF
TRBV19	few	18	TRBJ1-5	CASSRLRTGAAGNQPQHF
TRBV28	many	18	TRBJ1-5	CASSPTDGLGSLDQPQHF
TRBV28	NA	12	TRBJ2-7	CASSQDAYEQYF
TRBV4-1	few	14	TRBJ2-5	CASRQRPYQETQYF
TRBV19	many	17	TRBJ1-5	CASSTSKGARGNQPQHF
TRBV6-5	NA	13	TRBJ2-5	CASSLIIGETQYF
TRBV7-9	NA	12	TRBJ1-2	CASSPAGGGYTF
TRBV6-2/TRBV6-3	once	15	TRBJ1-1	CASSYSGQGGTEAFF
TRBV3-1	NA	15	TRBJ2-7	CASSLGTGVGHEQYF
TRBV18	NA	15	TRBJ2-7	CASSPRAGGTYEQYF
TRBV28	NA	17	TRBJ2-2	CASSSLASGVITGELFF
TRBV21-1	many	14	TRBJ2-5	CASSKVGTGKTQYF